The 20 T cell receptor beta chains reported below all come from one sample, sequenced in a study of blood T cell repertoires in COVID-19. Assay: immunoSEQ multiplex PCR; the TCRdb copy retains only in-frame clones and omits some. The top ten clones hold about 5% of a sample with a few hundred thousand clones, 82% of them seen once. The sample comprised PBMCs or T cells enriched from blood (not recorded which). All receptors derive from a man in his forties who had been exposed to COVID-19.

CDR3 nucleotide sequence: TGTGCCCAGCAACAGGACACTGAAGCTTTCTTT. Protein sequence: CAQQQDTEAFF. The chain links TRBV6-5 to TRBJ1-1; TRBD1 is a possible D gene (5 bases). V lost 11 bases to trimming and J lost 3 bases, with 10 bases between them. CDR3 length equals 11 residues. From germline, CDR1 is MNHEY and CDR2 SVGAGI.

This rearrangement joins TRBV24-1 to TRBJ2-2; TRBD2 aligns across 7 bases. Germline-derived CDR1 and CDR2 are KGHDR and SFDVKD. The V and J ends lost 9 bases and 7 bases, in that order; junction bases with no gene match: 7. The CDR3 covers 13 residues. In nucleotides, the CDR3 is TGTGCCACCCGGCGGGAGAATTACGGGGAGCTGTTTTTT. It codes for CATRRENYGELFF.

CDR3 sequence: CASSTHGGYEQYF. The CDR3 DNA follows: TGTGCCAGCAGCACTCACGGCGGGTACGAGCAGTACTTC. V is TRBV5-5 and J is TRBJ2-7, with a weak D call TRBD2 (5 bases). Trimming took 4 bases from V and 4 from J, leaving 12 bases between them. This CDR3 is 13 amino acids long. Germline V gene lookup returns CDR1 SGHKS and CDR2 YYEKEE (reference sequence). Full variable domain (remainder filled in from reference TRBV5-5 and TRBJ2-7): DAGVTQSPTHLIKTRGQQVTLRCSPISGHKSVSWYQQVLGQGPQFIFQYYEKEERGRGNFPDRFSARQFPNYSSELNVNALLLGDSALYLCASSTHGGYEQYFGPGTRLTVT.

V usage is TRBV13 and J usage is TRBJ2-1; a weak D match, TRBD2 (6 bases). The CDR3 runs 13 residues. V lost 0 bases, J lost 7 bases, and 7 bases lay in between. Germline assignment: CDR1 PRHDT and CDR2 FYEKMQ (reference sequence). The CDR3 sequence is CASSLGRGNEQFF. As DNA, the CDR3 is TGTGCCAGCAGCTTAGGTCGGGGGAATGAGCAGTTCTTC.

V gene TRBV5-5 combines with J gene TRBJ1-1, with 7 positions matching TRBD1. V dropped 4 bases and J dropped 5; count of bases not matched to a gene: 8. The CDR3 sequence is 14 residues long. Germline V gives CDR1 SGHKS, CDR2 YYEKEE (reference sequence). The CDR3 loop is CASSRIRGETEAFF. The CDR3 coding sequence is TGTGCCAGCAGCCGAATCAGGGGGGAGACTGAAGCTTTCTTT.

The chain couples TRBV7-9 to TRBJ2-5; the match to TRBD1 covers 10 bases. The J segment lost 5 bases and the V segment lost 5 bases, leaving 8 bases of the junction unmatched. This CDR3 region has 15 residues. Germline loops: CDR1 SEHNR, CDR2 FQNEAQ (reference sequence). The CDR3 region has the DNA TGTGCCAGCAGCCCCTTGACAGGGGGCATGGAGACCCAGTACTTC. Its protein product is CASSPLTGGMETQYF. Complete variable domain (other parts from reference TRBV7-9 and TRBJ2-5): DTGVSQNPRHKITKRGQNVTFRCDPISEHNRLYWYRQTLGQGPEFLTYFQNEAQLEKSRLLSDRFSAERPKGSFSTLEIQRTEQGDSAMYLCASSPLTGGMETQYFGPGTRLLVL.

CDR3: CASSQGTGGETQYF. DNA of the CDR3: TGTGCCAGCAGCCAAGGGACAGGCGGAGAGACCCAGTACTTC. The chain is built from TRBV5-4 and TRBJ2-5, with 8 positions matching TRBD1. CDR3 length: 14 residues. Germline trimming cut 4 bases from V and 4 bases from J; bases unmatched to any gene: 6. The germline CDR1 and CDR2 sequences are SGHNT and YYREEE (reference sequence).

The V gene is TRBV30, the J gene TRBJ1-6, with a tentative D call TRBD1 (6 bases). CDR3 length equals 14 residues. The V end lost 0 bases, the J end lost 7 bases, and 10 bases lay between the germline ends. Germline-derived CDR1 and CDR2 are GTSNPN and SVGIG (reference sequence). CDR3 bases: TGTGCCTGGAGTGTTGCAGGGGAAAATTCACCCCTCCACTTT. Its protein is CAWSVAGENSPLHF.

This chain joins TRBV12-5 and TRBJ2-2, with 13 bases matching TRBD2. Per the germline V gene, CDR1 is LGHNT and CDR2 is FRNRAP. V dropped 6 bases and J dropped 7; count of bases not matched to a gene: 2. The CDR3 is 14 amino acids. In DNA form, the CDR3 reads TGTGCTAGTGGGGGGACTAGCGGGATCGGGGAGCTGTTTTTT. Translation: CASGGTSGIGELFF.

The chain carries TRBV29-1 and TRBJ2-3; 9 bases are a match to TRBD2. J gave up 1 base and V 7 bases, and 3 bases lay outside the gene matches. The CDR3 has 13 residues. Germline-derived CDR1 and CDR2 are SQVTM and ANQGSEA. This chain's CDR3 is CSARTSGTDTQYF. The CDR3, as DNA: TGCAGCGCCCGGACTAGCGGCACAGATACGCAGTATTTT.

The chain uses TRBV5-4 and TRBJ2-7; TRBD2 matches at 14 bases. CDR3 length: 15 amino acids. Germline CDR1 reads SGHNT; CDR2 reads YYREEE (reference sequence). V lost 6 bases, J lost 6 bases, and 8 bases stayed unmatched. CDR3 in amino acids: CASIKAGLAGAEQYF. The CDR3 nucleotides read TGTGCCAGCATCAAAGCGGGACTAGCGGGAGCCGAGCAGTACTTC.

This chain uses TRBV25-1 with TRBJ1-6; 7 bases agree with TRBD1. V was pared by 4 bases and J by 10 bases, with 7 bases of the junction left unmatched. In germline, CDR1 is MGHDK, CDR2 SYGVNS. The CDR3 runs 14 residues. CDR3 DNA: TGTGCCAGCAGTGGCCTTACAGGGGAGTCACCCCTCCACTTT. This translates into CASSGLTGESPLHF.

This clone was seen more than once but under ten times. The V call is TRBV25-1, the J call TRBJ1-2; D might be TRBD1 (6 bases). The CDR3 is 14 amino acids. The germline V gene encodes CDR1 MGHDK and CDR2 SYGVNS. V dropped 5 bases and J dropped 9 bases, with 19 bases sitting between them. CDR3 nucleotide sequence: TGTGCCAGCAGTACCGGGACAATCTCCGTTCGCTACACCTTC. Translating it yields CASSTGTISVRYTF.

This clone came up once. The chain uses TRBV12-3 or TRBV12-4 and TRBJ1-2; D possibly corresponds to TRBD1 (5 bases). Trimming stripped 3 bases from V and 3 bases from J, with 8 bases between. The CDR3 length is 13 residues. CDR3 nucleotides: TGTGCCAGCAGTTTCTCCAGGGACTATGGCTACACCTTC. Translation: CASSFSRDYGYTF.

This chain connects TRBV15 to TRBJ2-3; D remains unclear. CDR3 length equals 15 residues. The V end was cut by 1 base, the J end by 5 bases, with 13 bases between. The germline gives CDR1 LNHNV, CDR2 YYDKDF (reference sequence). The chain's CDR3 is CATSRAETDLDTQYF. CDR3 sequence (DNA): TGTGCCACCAGCAGAGCGGAGACGGATCTAGATACGCAGTATTTT.

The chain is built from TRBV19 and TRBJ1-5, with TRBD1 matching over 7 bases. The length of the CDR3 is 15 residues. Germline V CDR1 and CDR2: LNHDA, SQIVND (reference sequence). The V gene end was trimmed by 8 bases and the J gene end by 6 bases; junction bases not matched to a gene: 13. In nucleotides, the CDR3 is TGTGCCAGTTCGCTGTCCGACAGGGTGGGTCAGCCCCAGCATTTT. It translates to CASSLSDRVGQPQHF.

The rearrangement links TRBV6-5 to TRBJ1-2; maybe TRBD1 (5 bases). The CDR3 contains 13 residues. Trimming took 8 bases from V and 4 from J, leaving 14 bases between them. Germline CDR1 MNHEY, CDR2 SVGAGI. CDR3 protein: CASAPTESYGYTF. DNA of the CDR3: TGTGCCAGCGCCCCGACAGAGTCCTATGGCTACACCTTC.

CDR3 DNA sequence: TGTGCCAGCAGCCCGCAGAGCGGGAGTTCCGAGACCCAGTACTTC. It specifies CASSPQSGSSETQYF. The chain couples TRBV11-2 to TRBJ2-5; 8 positions agree with TRBD2. Germline CDR1 and CDR2: SGHAT and FQNNGV. This CDR3 is built from 15 residues. J lost 5 bases, V lost 5 bases, and 10 bases had no gene match.

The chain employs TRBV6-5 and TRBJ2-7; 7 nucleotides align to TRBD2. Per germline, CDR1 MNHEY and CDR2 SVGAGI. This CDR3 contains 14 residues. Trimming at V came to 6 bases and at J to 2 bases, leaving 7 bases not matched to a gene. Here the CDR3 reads CASRFSGFAYEQYF. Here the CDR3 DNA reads TGTGCCAGCAGGTTTAGCGGGTTCGCCTACGAGCAGTACTTC.

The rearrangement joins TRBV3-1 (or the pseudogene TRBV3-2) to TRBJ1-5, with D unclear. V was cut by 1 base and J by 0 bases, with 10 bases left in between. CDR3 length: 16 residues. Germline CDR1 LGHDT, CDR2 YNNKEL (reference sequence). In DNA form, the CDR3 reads TGTGCCAGCAGCCAAGGATGGAGGTATAGCAATCAGCCCCAGCATTTT. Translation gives CASSQGWRYSNQPQHF.